This T cell receptor beta chain was observed in a study of cytomegalovirus exposure and HLA in healthy donors. Researchers ran the PCR with 60 Vbeta and 13 Jbeta primers. Original data processing: Some 80 million unique TCR beta chains, 10 million to 14 million shared, were counted in a later analysis. This table comes from immunoSEQ multiplex PCR, and its TCRdb copy is limited to in-frame clones, with some not included. The DNA gave D and trimming, while V, J and clone size come from that table. The sample has about 170,000 clones; about 65% are singletons. At collection, donors were nominally healthy, but unrecorded immune exposures were probable. The sequence was collected from a girl aged 5-17 years in good health and CMV-seronegative. The material sequenced was PBMCs.

CDR3 loop: CASSSGGLAGGSYNEQFF. DNA for the CDR3: TGTGCCAGCAGCTCGGGGGGACTAGCGGGGGGATCATACAATGAGCAGTTCTTC. The chain joins TRBV5-4 to TRBJ2-1; 15 positions match TRBD2. V lost 3 bases, J lost 4 bases, and 8 bases stayed unmatched. The CDR3 extends over 18 amino acids. The germline gives CDR1 SGHNT, CDR2 YYREEE (reference sequence).